Listed below are T cell receptor beta chains from one sample, sequenced in a study of blood T cells in healthy people across ages. MiXCR, applied by TCRdb to the 5' RACE reads, yields one record per CDR3 protein. The table shows about 900,000 distinct CDR3 sequences, with around 68% occurring only once. The sample taken for sequencing was blood. Receptor source: a man younger than 40 in good health. The conserved cysteine and the conserved F or W are not part of the CDR3 here.

v_gene	j_gene	CDR3aa
TRBV5-5	TRBJ2-1	ASSFNIDVRQF
TRBV12-3/TRBV12-4	TRBJ1-6	ASSLGEISNSPLH
TRBV29-1	TRBJ2-1	SLSNRGTYNEQF
TRBV11-1	TRBJ1-1	ASTVTASENEAF
TRBV12-3/TRBV12-4	TRBJ2-1	ASTHEAGGINEQF
TRBV27	TRBJ2-3	ASSSRASGVTDTQY
TRBV29-1	TRBJ1-2	SVEDHPWAGGSSGYT
TRBV12-3/TRBV12-4	TRBJ1-2	ASSLGVGPGYT
TRBV18	TRBJ1-1	ASSPKEEAF
TRBV11-2	TRBJ2-5	ASGLDQGAWETQY
TRBV2	TRBJ2-4	ASRPGTVGQY
TRBV20-1	TRBJ1-5	SALQGVNGPQH
TRBV7-2	TRBJ2-3	ASSLVTDTDTQY
TRBV7-2	TRBJ2-1	ASSLALNTFNEQF
TRBV28	TRBJ2-2	ASRPQGSGELF
TRBV15	TRBJ2-1	ATSRDRAEQF
TRBV6-2/TRBV6-3	TRBJ2-7	ASSYDRAGEQY
TRBV7-2	TRBJ2-1	ASSPPSLGFDEQF
TRBV6-2/TRBV6-3	TRBJ2-1	ASNQAGGYNEQF
TRBV9	TRBJ1-1	ASSVRQGTEAF
TRBV5-1	TRBJ2-7	ASSLTGHPYEQY
TRBV10-3	TRBJ2-7	AVQGGSYEQY
TRBV12-3/TRBV12-4	TRBJ2-5	ASSGTSGPLNEQY
TRBV7-9	TRBJ2-3	ASSSRDGVTDTQY
TRBV20-1	TRBJ2-1	SARPGPNNEQF
TRBV9	NA	ASSVGGTGEQETQY
TRBV20-1	TRBJ1-6	SATGTGGYSPLH
TRBV12-3/TRBV12-4	TRBJ1-5	ASSNSWDGLSNQPQH
TRBV12-3/TRBV12-4	TRBJ2-1	ASSPTGGQVNEQF
TRBV13	TRBJ2-5	ASSRRPSGGFQETQY
TRBV21-1	TRBJ2-3	ASRAGSGGISDTQY
TRBV3-1	TRBJ2-3	ASSPRQGYTDTQY
TRBV6-5	TRBJ1-2	ASSYNSLNYGYT
TRBV20-1	NA	SASAGAHYEQY
TRBV4-3	TRBJ1-6	ASSQDPAGIYNSPLH
TRBV4-1	NA	ASSQDSARGRQWTYEQY
TRBV4-3	TRBJ2-7	ASSHTQGPYEQY
TRBV6-5	TRBJ2-7	ACSYGTSGQGQY
TRBV7-7	TRBJ2-1	ASSQDSYNEQF
TRBV20-1	TRBJ2-7	SASYSGGATYEQY
TRBV6-2/TRBV6-3	TRBJ2-7	ASNNRDRSYEQY
TRBV7-2	TRBJ2-3	ASSLSEELGTDTQY
TRBV28	TRBJ2-7	ASRLRGPAYEQY
TRBV13	TRBJ2-7	ASSKDSAYEQY
TRBV7-9	TRBJ1-2	ASSRGSNYGYT
TRBV6-2/TRBV6-3	TRBJ2-3	ASSSGQPGTDTQY
TRBV9	TRBJ1-3	ASSSVDSGSGNTIY
TRBV20-1	TRBJ2-7	SSLAGSYNEQY